A single T cell receptor beta chain is shown here with its context. Its specificity is unknown. This entry comes from a study of Ad26.COV2.S vaccination and SARS-CoV-2 variants. Germline-derived CDR1 and CDR2 are MGHDK and SYGVNS. The CDR3 has 14 residues. The V gene end was trimmed by 3 bases and the J gene end by 1 base; junction bases not matched to a gene: 2. The treatment was: 15 to 20 received Ad26.COV2.S at low or high dose, single or two shots; about 5 received placebo; per-sample allocation not given. Samples analyzed were those drawn on day 63 after the first vaccine or placebo injection. The table came from immunoSEQ multiplex PCR; TCRdb's copy has only in-frame clones and leaves some out. Among some 340,000 clones listed, 70% to 90% were seen once. Overall study findings and caveats: Quantification of TCR breadth and depth may have yielded underestimates of total T cell responses.

The receptor comes from a person aged 18 to 65 who received the Ad26.COV2.S COVID-19 vaccine or a placebo. Sequencing was performed on peripheral blood, taken in a trial of Ad26.COV2.S vaccine versus placebo. The chain carries TRBV25-1 and TRBJ1-1; 7 bases are a match to TRBD1. The CDR3 protein is CASSDTGENTEAFF. Here the CDR3 DNA reads TGTGCCAGCAGTGATACAGGGGAGAACACTGAAGCTTTCTTT.